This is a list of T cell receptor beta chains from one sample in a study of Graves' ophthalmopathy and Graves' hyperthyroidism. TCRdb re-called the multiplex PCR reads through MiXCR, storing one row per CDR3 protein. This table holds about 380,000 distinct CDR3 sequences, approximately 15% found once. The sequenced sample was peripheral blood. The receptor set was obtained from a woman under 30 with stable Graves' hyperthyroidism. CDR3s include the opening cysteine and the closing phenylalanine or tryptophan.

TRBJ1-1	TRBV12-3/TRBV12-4	CASSLVSENTDAFF
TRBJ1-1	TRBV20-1	CSASVGGSAFF
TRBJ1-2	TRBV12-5	CATTDGNRLNYGYTF
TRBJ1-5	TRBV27	CASSSQGRQPQHF
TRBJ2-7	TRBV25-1	CASTGGPSYEQYF
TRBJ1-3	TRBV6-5	CASSYGGMAGYGNTIYF
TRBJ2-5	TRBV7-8	CASTRDSVGETQYF
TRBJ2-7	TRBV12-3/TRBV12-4	CASSPLQNYEQYF
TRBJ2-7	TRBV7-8	CASMDYSYSYEQYF
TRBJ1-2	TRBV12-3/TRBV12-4	CASSYLDSEANYGYTF
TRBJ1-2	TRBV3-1	CASSQPTGGYGYTF
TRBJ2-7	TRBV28	CASSRDRGWEQYF
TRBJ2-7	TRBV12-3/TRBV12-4	CASSKSYEQYF
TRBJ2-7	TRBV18	CASSPAGGSYEQYF
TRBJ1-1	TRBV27	CASIAYGTGLNTEAFF
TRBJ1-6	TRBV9	CASSPLDRGSNNSPLHF
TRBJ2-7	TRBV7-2	CASSSVAGGKQYF
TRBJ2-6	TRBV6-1	CASSRKPTGAGANVLTF
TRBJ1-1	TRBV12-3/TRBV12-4	CASTLGTSPQAFF
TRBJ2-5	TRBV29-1	CSVSAVGGETQYF
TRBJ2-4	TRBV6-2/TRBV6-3	CASRAGRDIKYF
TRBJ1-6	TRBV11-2	CASSPREGLYNSPLHF
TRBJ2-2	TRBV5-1	CASSLEGPAVGGELFF
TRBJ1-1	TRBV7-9	CASSPTGTRDTEAFF
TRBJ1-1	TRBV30	CAWVGDRLNTEAFF
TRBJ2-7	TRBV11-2	CASSSTGTSYPPGGEQYF
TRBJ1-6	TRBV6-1	CASSRAIYNSPLHF
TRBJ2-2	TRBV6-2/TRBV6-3	CASSGLAGQANTGELFF
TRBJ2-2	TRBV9	CASSVDQSWELFF
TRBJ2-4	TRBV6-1	CASSEILAGGLAKNIKYF
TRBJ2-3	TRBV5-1	CASSLPSSGGVDTQYF
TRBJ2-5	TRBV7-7	CASSLDTSGGQETQYF